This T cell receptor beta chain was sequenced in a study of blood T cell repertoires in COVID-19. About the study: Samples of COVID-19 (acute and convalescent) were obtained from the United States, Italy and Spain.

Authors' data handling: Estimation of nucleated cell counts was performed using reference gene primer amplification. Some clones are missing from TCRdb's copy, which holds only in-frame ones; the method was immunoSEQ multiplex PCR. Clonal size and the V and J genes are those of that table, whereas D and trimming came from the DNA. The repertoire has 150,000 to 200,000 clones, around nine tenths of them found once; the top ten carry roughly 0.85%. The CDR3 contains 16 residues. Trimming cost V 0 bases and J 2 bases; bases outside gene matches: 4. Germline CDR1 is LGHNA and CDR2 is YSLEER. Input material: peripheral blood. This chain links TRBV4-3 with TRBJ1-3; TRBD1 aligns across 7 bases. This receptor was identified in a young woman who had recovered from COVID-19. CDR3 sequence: CASSQDQGVAGNTIYF. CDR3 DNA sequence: TGCGCCAGCAGCCAAGATCAGGGGGTCGCTGGAAACACCATATATTTT.